Listed here are 8 T cell receptor beta chains from one sample, sequenced in a study of blood T cell repertoires in COVID-19. The protocol was immunoSEQ multiplex PCR, while the TCRdb copy is restricted to in-frame clones and leaves out a portion. The profile shows nearly 90,000 clones, 70% to 90% of them singletons. What was sequenced was peripheral blood. All receptors come from a man in his 60s with acute or convalescent COVID-19.

The chain links TRBV5-1 to TRBJ2-1; 7 bases fit TRBD2. Trimming took 2 bases from V and 8 from J; bases not matched to a gene: 4. This CDR3 is 13 amino acids long. Germline values: CDR1 SGHRS, CDR2 YFSETQ. The CDR3, as DNA: TGCGCCAGCAGCTTTACGGGAGGCGATGAGCAGTTCTTC. Translating it yields CASSFTGGDEQFF.

The chain employs TRBV12-5 and TRBJ2-1; 8 nucleotides match TRBD2. The germline V gene encodes CDR1 LGHNT and CDR2 FRNRAP. V shed 2 bases, J shed 8 bases, and the junction held 5 bases outside the gene matches. The CDR3 is 14 amino acids. Written as DNA, the CDR3 is TGTGCTAGTGGTTTGTGGCTAGCGGGCTATGAGCAGTTCTTC. Residues: CASGLWLAGYEQFF.

The table lists this clone with a count of one. In nucleotides, the CDR3 is TGTGCCAGCAGCTTAGCCCCTTCTTGGACTAGCGGTCGCACAGATACGCAGTATTTT. This sequence encodes CASSLAPSWTSGRTDTQYF. J is TRBJ2-3 and V is TRBV11-2; 10 bases align to TRBD2. Germline-derived CDR1 and CDR2 are SGHAT and FQNNGV. This CDR3 spans 19 amino acids. The V and J ends lost 1 base and 1 base, in that order; junction bases with no gene match: 11.

The chain carries TRBV5-6 and TRBJ2-7, with 7 bases that match TRBD1. The CDR3 has 12 residues. From germline, CDR1 is SGHDT and CDR2 YYEEEE. V was pared by 2 bases and J by 9 bases, with 5 bases of the junction left unmatched. The CDR3 bases are TGTGCCAGCAGCTTAGGGACAGTGTTGCAGTACTTC. This translates into CASSLGTVLQYF.

The chain uses TRBV25-1 and TRBJ1-2; D is ambiguous. The length of the CDR3 is 12 residues. Germline V gene lookup returns CDR1 MGHDK and CDR2 SYGVNS. V was trimmed by 4 bases and J by 6 bases, leaving 9 bases between them. DNA for the CDR3: TGTGCCAGCAGTGTAGGCGGGCATGGCTACACCTTC. This codes for CASSVGGHGYTF.

The chain has TRBV29-1 and TRBJ2-4; D may be TRBD2 (6 bases). The CDR3 totals 15 residues. Trimming took off 2 bases at V and 2 bases at J, with 13 bases between the two ends. Germline CDR1 reads SQVTM; CDR2 reads ANQGSEA. CDR3 amino acids: CSVETGTGPKNIQYF. CDR3 DNA: TGCAGCGTTGAAACGGGGACTGGACCCAAAAACATTCAGTACTTC.

The chain links TRBV7-9 to TRBJ1-2, with a possible D match to TRBD1 (6 bases). The V and J ends lost 5 bases and 8 bases respectively, with 18 bases between them. Germline V CDR1 and CDR2: SEHNR, FQNEAQ (reference sequence). The CDR3 length is 14 residues. The DNA of the CDR3 is TGTGCCAGCAGCCTCTCAGGGGAGGGGGTAGGCTACACCTTC. It specifies CASSLSGEGVGYTF.

There are a few counts of this clone. The CDR3 here is CASSQFLDRGPGNTIYF. The CDR3 nucleotides are TGTGCCAGCAGCCAATTCTTGGACAGGGGGCCTGGAAACACCATATATTTT. The chain employs TRBV7-7 and TRBJ1-3; 11 nucleotides line up with TRBD1. Germline CDR1 SSHAT, CDR2 FNYEAQ (reference sequence). The V and J ends lost 5 bases and 2 bases, in that order; junction bases with no gene match: 8. The length of the CDR3 is 17 residues. Full variable domain (outside the CDR3, taken from reference TRBV7-7 and TRBJ1-3): GAGVSQSPRYKVTKRGQDVTLRCDPISSHATLYWYQQALGQGPEFLTYFNYEAQPDKSGLPSDRFSAERPEGSISTLTIQRTEQRDSAMYRCASSQFLDRGPGNTIYFGEGSWLTVV.